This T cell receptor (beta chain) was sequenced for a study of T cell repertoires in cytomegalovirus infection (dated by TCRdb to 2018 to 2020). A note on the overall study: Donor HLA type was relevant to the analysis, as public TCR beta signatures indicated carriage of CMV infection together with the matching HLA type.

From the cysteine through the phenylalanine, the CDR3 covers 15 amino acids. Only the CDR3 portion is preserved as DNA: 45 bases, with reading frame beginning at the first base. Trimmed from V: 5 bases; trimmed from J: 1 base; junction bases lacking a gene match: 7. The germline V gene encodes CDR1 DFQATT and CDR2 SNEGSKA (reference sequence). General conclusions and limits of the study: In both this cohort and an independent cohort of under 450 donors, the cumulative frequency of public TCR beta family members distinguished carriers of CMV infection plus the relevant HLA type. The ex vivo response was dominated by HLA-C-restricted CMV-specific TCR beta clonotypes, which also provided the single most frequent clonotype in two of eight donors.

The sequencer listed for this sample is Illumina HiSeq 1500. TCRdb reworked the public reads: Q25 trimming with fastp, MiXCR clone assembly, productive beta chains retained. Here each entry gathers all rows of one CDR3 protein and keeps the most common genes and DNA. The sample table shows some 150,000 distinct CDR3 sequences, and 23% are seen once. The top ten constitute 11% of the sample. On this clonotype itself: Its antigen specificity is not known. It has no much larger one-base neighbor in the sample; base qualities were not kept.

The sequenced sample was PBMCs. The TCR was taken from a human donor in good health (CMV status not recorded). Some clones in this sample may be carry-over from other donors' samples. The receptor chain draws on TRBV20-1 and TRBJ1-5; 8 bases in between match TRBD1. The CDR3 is CSALTGGGSNQPQHF. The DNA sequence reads TGCAGTGCTCTAACAGGGGGTGGAAGCAATCAGCCCCAGCATTTT.